The 21 T cell receptor beta chains reported below all come from one sample, sequenced in a study of cytomegalovirus exposure and HLA in healthy donors. 60 Vbeta and 13 Jbeta primers were used in PCR. Assay used: immunoSEQ multiplex PCR; TCRdb lists only in-frame clones, some missing. The sample yields around 160,000 clones, roughly 80% seen once. Sequenced material: PBMCs. These receptors all stem from a male donor in good health and CMV-seronegative.

V and J are TRBV27 and TRBJ1-1; a possible D gene is TRBD1 (5 bases). Germline lookup yields CDR1 MNHEY and CDR2 SMNVEV (reference sequence). V dropped 5 bases and J dropped 5 bases, with 12 bases sitting between them. The CDR3 has 13 amino acids. The CDR3 sequence: CASSRPQGTEAFF. The CDR3, as DNA: TGTGCCAGCAGTCGACCTCAGGGAACTGAAGCTTTCTTT.

In its sample, this clone was seen once. V is TRBV7-2 and J is TRBJ2-7; 11 bases are a match to TRBD1. V lost 3 bases to trimming and J lost 4 bases; unmatched junction nucleotides: 2. The CDR3 sequence is 14 residues long. The germline gives CDR1 SGHTA, CDR2 FQGNSA. This CDR3 is CASSLWDRGYEQYF. CDR3 DNA: TGTGCCAGCAGCTTGTGGGACAGGGGGTACGAGCAGTACTTC.

The chain carries TRBV6-5 and TRBJ2-7; D possibly corresponds to TRBD2 (6 bases). The CDR3 runs 13 residues. With 5 bases removed from V and 6 bases from J, the gap between germline ends came to 14 bases. The V gene's germline CDR1 is MNHEY and CDR2 SVGAGI. In DNA form, the CDR3 reads TGTGCCAGCAGTCACCAGACTAGTCCCGAGCAGTACTTC. Its protein product is CASSHQTSPEQYF.

This clone was found once. V usage is TRBV27 and J usage is TRBJ1-4, with D maybe TRBD1 (6 bases). Trimming cost V 5 bases and J 7 bases, with 14 bases left between them. Per germline, CDR1 MNHEY and CDR2 SMNVEV (reference sequence). The CDR3 consists of 14 residues. In DNA form, the CDR3 reads TGTGCCAGCAGTGGAGAGGGGGTCGGTGAAAAACTGTTTTTT. Translated: CASSGEGVGEKLFF.

This rearrangement joins TRBV5-6 to TRBJ2-3; 12 bases fit TRBD2. Germline values: CDR1 SGHDT, CDR2 YYEEEE. The V segment lost 2 bases and the J segment 1 base; nucleotides outside the gene matches: 8. CDR3 length: 18 amino acids. The CDR3 nucleotides read TGTGCCAGCAGCTTTACGTCGACTAGCGGGGGCGGCACAGATACGCAGTATTTT. It codes for CASSFTSTSGGGTDTQYF.

The chain uses TRBV7-3 and TRBJ2-3; TRBD2 matches 8 bases. Germline-derived CDR1 and CDR2 are SGHTA and FQGTGA. The CDR3 contains 16 residues. The trim removed 1 base at V and 4 bases at J, leaving 7 bases unmatched. The CDR3 DNA sequence: TGTGCCAGCAGCTTAAGGACGGGGGGGGGCTCAGATACGCAGTATTTT. Translating gives CASSLRTGGGSDTQYF.

This chain connects TRBV18 to TRBJ1-1, with 9 bases fitting TRBD1. Germline trimming cut 6 bases from V and 6 bases from J; bases unmatched to any gene: 5. CDR3 size: 13 residues. Germline-derived CDR1 and CDR2 are KGHSH and LQKENI. The chain's CDR3 is CASSPGQGAEAFF. The CDR3 coding sequence is TGTGCCAGCTCTCCGGGACAGGGAGCTGAAGCTTTCTTT.

The rearrangement links TRBV5-1 to TRBJ2-1, with 8 bases aligning to TRBD1. Germline assignment: CDR1 SGHRS and CDR2 YFSETQ. The CDR3 has 15 amino acids. V was pared by 3 bases and J by 8 bases, with 10 bases of the junction left unmatched. CDR3 residues: CASSSPGQGVHEQFF. The CDR3 region has the DNA TGCGCCAGCAGCTCTCCCGGACAGGGAGTTCATGAGCAGTTCTTC.

V and J are TRBV9 and TRBJ2-3; TRBD2 is a possible D gene (6 bases). Germline CDR1 and CDR2: SGDLS and YYNGEE. CDR3 length: 15 amino acids. Trimming pared 1 base from V and 2 bases from J, leaving 11 bases between. The CDR3 coding sequence is TGTGCCAGCAGCGTACGGGCTAGCGACACAGATACGCAGTATTTT. Protein sequence: CASSVRASDTDTQYF.

The genes are TRBV7-3 and TRBJ2-4; the match to TRBD2 covers 11 bases. Germline CDR1 SGHTA, CDR2 FQGTGA. The CDR3 is 15 residues long. Losses at the gene ends were 2 bases for V and 8 bases for J; bases not matched to a gene: 5. CDR3 sequence: CASSLLAGGGDIQYF. The CDR3 nucleotides read TGTGCCAGCAGCTTACTAGCGGGAGGAGGAGACATTCAGTACTTC.

The gene calls are TRBV5-8 and TRBJ1-1; 9 bases align to TRBD1. The CDR3 is made up of 13 amino acids. The V gene's germline CDR1 is SGHTS and CDR2 YDEGEE. Unmatched junction bases numbered 4, after V lost 4 bases and J lost 6 bases. CDR3 amino acids: CASSLQGAAEAFF. In DNA form, the CDR3 reads TGTGCCAGCAGCCTACAGGGGGCCGCTGAAGCTTTCTTT.

The V and J genes are TRBV10-2 and TRBJ1-1; D may be TRBD1 (6 bases). V lost 3 bases and J lost 5, with 13 bases in between. CDR3 length equals 14 residues. Germline lookup yields CDR1 WSHSY and CDR2 SAAADI. This CDR3 reads CASSDQGLQTEAFF. The CDR3, as DNA: TGCGCCAGCAGTGATCAGGGGCTACAAACTGAAGCTTTCTTT.

The V and J genes are TRBV9 and TRBJ2-3; 9 positions match TRBD1. After removal of 4 bases from V and 4 bases from J, the junction contained 13 bases not matched to a gene. The germline gives CDR1 SGDLS, CDR2 YYNGEE. The CDR3 extends over 17 amino acids. CDR3 protein: CASSLPGTGSVSDTQYF. In nucleotides, the CDR3 is TGTGCCAGCAGCCTACCGGGGACAGGGAGCGTCTCAGATACGCAGTATTTT.

This chain joins TRBV5-6 and TRBJ2-1; possible D gene TRBD1, 6 bases. V was shortened by 1 base and J by 3 bases, with 11 bases between the two germline ends. This CDR3 contains 15 residues. CDR1 and CDR2 from the germline V gene are SGHDT and YYEEEE. As DNA, the CDR3 is TGTGCCAGCAGCTTGTCTCGGACAGACTACAATGAGCAGTTCTTC. Protein product: CASSLSRTDYNEQFF.

The chain employs TRBV19 and TRBJ2-5, with D tentatively TRBD1 (6 bases). V lost 2 bases, J lost 3 bases, and 7 bases lay in between. CDR3 length: 13 amino acids. Germline loops: CDR1 LNHDA, CDR2 SQIVND (reference sequence). As DNA, the CDR3 is TGTGCCAGTAGTATAAACAGGGAAGAGACCCAGTACTTC. Residues: CASSINREETQYF.

This clone has a single count. This chain links TRBV20-1 with TRBJ1-1; 7 nucleotides match TRBD1. CDR1 DFQATT and CDR2 SNEGSKA come from the germline V gene (reference sequence). V was clipped by 6 bases and J by 5 bases; unmatched bases: 3. CDR3 size: 11 residues. This chain's CDR3 is CSATRGTEAFF. The DNA for the CDR3 is TGCAGTGCCACCAGGGGGACTGAAGCTTTCTTT.

CDR3 coding DNA: TGTGCCAGCAGCTTAGGAGGGGTGGGGGCAGACGAGCAGTACTTC. This encodes CASSLGGVGADEQYF. The genes are TRBV7-9 and TRBJ2-7; tentative D call: TRBD1 (6 bases). Per the germline V gene, CDR1 is SEHNR and CDR2 is FQNEAQ (reference sequence). This CDR3 has 15 amino acids. The germline V and J ends were trimmed by 1 base and 5 bases, with 15 bases remaining between them.

This chain links TRBV15 with TRBJ1-4, with unresolved D. The germline V gene has CDR1 LNHNV and CDR2 YYDKDF (reference sequence). V gave up 0 bases and J gave up 10 bases, with 9 bases separating them. The CDR3 has 13 amino acids. CDR3 sequence reads: CATSRDPTGKLFF. The CDR3 DNA reads TGTGCCACCAGCAGAGATCCGACGGGAAAACTGTTTTTT. Combining the CDR3 with reference TRBV15 and TRBJ1-4 gives the whole variable domain DAMVIQNPRYQVTQFGKPVTLSCSQTLNHNVMYWYQQKSSQAPKLLFHYYDKDFNNEADTPDNFQSRRPNTSFCFLDIRSPGLGDTAMYLCATSRDPTGKLFFGSGTQLSVL.

J is TRBJ2-6 and V is TRBV19, with TRBD1 identical over 8 bases. V was pared by 5 bases and J by 0 bases, with 6 bases of the junction left unmatched. This CDR3 contains 17 residues. The V gene's germline CDR1 is LNHDA and CDR2 SQIVND (reference sequence). In nucleotides, the CDR3 is TGTGCCAGTAGTGACAGGGGAGGACTCTCTGGGGCCAACGTCCTGACTTTC. Residues: CASSDRGGLSGANVLTF.

V and J are TRBV7-2 and TRBJ2-3; 9 positions agree with TRBD2. Unmatched junction bases numbered 9, after V lost 4 bases and J lost 4 bases. The CDR3 totals 16 residues. Germline CDR1 and CDR2: SGHTA and FQGNSA. The CDR3 here is CASSSDSGRHPDTQYF. The CDR3 nucleotides read TGTGCCAGCAGCTCCGATAGCGGGAGACATCCAGATACGCAGTATTTT.

This clone appeared once. Other DNA sequences from this sample encode an identical CDR3 as well. The chain couples TRBV28 to TRBJ1-2, with 10 bases aligning to TRBD1. Losses at the gene ends were 7 bases for V and 5 bases for J; bases not matched to a gene: 4. In germline, CDR1 is MDHEN, CDR2 SYDVKM. The CDR3 consists of 13 residues. CDR3 loop: CASKVDRGYGYTF. CDR3 nucleotides: TGTGCCAGCAAAGTGGACAGGGGGTATGGCTACACCTTC.